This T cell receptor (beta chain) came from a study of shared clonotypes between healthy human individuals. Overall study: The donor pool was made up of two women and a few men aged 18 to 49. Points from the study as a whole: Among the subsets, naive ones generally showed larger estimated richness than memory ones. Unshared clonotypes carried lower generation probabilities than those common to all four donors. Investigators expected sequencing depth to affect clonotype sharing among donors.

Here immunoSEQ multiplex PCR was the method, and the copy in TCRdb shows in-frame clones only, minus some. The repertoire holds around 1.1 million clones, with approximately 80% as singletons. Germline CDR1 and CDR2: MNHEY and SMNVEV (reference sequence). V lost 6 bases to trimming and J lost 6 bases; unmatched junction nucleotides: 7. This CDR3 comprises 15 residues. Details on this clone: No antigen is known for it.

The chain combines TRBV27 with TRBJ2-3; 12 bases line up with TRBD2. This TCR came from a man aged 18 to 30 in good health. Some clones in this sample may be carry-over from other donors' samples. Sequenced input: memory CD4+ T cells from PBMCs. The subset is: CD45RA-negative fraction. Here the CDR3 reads CASRASGRARDTQYF. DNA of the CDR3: TGTGCCAGCAGGGCTAGCGGGAGGGCGAGGGATACGCAGTATTTT.